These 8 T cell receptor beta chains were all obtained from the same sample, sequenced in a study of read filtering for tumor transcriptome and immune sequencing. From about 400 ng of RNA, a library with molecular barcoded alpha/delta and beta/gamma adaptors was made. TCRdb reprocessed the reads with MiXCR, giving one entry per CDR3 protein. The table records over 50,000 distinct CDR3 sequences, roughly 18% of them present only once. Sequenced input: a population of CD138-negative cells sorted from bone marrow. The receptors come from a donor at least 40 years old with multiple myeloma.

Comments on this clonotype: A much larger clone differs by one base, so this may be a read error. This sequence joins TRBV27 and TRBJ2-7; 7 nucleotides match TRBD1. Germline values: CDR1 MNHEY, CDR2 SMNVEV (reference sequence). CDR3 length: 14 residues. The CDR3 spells CASSRRTGAYEQCF. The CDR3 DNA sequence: TGTGCCAGCAGTCGACGGACAGGAGCCTACGAGCAGTGCTTC.

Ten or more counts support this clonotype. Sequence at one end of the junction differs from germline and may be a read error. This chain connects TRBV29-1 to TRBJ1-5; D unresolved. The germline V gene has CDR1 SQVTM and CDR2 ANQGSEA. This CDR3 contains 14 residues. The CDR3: CSVELGNGNQPQHF. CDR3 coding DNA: TGCAGCGTTGAACTGGGCAACGGGAATCAACCCCAGCATTTT.

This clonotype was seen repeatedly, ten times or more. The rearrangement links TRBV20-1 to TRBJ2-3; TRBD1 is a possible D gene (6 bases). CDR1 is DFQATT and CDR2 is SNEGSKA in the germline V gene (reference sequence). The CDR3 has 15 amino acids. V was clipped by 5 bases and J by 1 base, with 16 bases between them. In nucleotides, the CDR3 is TGCAGTGCTCGAGTTGGGGGCGCCGGCACAGATACGCAGTATTTT. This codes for CSARVGGAGTDTQYF.

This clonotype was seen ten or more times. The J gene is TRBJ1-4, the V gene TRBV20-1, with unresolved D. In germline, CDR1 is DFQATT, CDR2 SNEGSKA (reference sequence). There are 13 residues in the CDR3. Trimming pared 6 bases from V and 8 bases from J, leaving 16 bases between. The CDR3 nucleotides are TGCAGTGCCGTCCCCGGACTCGGGGAAAAACTGTTTTTT. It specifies CSAVPGLGEKLFF.

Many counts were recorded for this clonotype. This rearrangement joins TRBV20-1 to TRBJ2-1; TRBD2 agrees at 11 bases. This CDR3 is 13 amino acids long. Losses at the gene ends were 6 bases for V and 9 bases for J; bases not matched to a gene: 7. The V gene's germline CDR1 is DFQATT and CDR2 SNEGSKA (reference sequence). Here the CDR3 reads CSALAGEGSEQFF. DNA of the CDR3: TGCAGTGCACTAGCGGGAGAGGGGAGTGAGCAGTTCTTC.

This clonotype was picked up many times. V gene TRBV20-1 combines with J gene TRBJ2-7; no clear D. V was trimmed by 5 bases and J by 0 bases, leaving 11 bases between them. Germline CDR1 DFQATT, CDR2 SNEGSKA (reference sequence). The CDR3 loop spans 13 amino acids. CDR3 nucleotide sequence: TGCAGTGCTGGCCGGGCCCCCTCCTACGAGCAGTACTTC. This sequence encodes CSAGRAPSYEQYF.

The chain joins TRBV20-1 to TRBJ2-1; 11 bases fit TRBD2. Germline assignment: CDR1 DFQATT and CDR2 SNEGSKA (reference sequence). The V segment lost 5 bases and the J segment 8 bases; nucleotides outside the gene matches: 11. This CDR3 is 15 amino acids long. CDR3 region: CSAPLGSGRVYEQFF. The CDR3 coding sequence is TGCAGTGCTCCCCTAGGTAGCGGGAGGGTTTATGAGCAGTTCTTC.

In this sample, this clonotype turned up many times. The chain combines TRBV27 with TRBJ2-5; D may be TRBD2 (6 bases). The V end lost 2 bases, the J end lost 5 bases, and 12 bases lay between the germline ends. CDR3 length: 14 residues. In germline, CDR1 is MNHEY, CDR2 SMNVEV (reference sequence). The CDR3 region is CASSLDPGRETQYF. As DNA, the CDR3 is TGTGCCAGCAGTTTAGATCCAGGGAGGGAGACCCAGTACTTC.